A single sample gave rise to the 23 T cell receptor beta chains below, sequenced in a study of post-analysis software for immune sequencing data. The TCR beta cDNA libraries contained unique molecular identifiers. TCRdb analysed the PCR reads with MiXCR anew, one entry per CDR3 protein. This sample carries about 770,000 distinct CDR3 sequences, about half of them seen once, and the ten largest clones take 4% to 5%. General observations from the study: Comparison of patients with controls showed five TRBV segments more frequent in patients, TRBV5-6, TRBV5-1 and TRBV20-1 among them.

For these receptors, no antigen is known. Material for sequencing was blood. These receptors all come from a girl aged 5 to 17 with multiple sclerosis.

The V gene is TRBV20-1, the J gene TRBJ1-6, with D tentatively TRBD1 (6 bases). V lost 6 bases and J lost 8, with 17 bases in between. Germline assignment: CDR1 DFQATT and CDR2 SNEGSKA (reference sequence). The CDR3 is 14 residues long. The CDR3 sequence is CSAEIGGGHSPLHF. The CDR3 nucleotides read TGCAGTGCAGAGATCGGAGGGGGACATTCACCCCTCCACTTT.

This clonotype was seen more than once but under ten times. The V call is TRBV29-1, the J call TRBJ2-4; TRBD1 is a possible D gene (5 bases). The DNA end favors TRBJ2-5, so the J call may be wrong. Germline V gene data show CDR1 as SQVTM and CDR2 as ANQGSEA. CDR3 size: 14 residues. CDR3: CSVEARANQETQYF. CDR3 in DNA: TGCAGCGTTGAGGCCAGGGCAAACCAAGAGACCCAGTACTTC.

This chain connects TRBV27 to TRBJ1-5; D unresolved. The CDR3 extends over 14 amino acids. The V gene's germline CDR1 is MNHEY and CDR2 SMNVEV (reference sequence). V was cut by 3 bases and J by 7 bases, with 13 bases left in between. CDR3 loop: CASSLSPGRQPQHF. DNA of the CDR3: TGTGCCAGCAGTTTGTCCCCCGGAAGACAGCCCCAGCATTTT.

This clonotype was seen only a few times. V is TRBV28 and J is TRBJ2-3; 7 positions agree with TRBD2. This CDR3 comprises 15 residues. Trimming cost V 3 bases and J 6 bases; bases outside gene matches: 9. Germline V gene lookup returns CDR1 MDHEN and CDR2 SYDVKM. CDR3 DNA: TGTGCCAGCAGTTTTTTGGGCGGGAGTATCGATACGCAGTATTTT. It is translated as CASSFLGGSIDTQYF.

The chain carries TRBV7-8 and TRBJ2-4; 8 nucleotides line up with TRBD1. TRBJ2-7 explains the end of the DNA better; the J call may be wrong. Germline V gene data show CDR1 as SGHVS and CDR2 as FQNEAQ. The CDR3 spans 15 residues. The CDR3 reads CASSLGTGQSYEQYF. The DNA for the CDR3 is TGTGCCAGCAGCTTGGGGACAGGCCAATCTTACGAGCAGTACTTC.

The chain joins TRBV20-1 to TRBJ2-5; D tentatively fits TRBD1 or TRBD2 (5 bases each). Gene TRBJ2-7 matches the end of the DNA better, so the J call may be wrong. The CDR3 has 13 amino acids. CDR1 and CDR2 from the germline V gene are DFQATT and SNEGSKA (reference sequence). DNA of the CDR3: TGCAGTGCTGAGGTTGGGGGAGCCTACGAGCAGTACTTC. Protein sequence: CSAEVGGAYEQYF.

This clonotype was recorded a few times. This rearrangement joins TRBV6-2 or TRBV6-3 to TRBJ2-1; 8 positions agree with TRBD2. The CDR3 is made up of 19 amino acids. The V gene's germline CDR1 is MNHEY and CDR2 SVGEGT. The trim removed 4 bases at V and 2 bases at J, leaving 16 bases unmatched. The CDR3 DNA follows: TGTGCCAGCAGTTCTCTACTCCTCGTGACTAGCGCTGCCTACAATGAGCAGTTCTTC. Translation gives CASSSLLLVTSAAYNEQFF.

This chain joins TRBV18 and TRBJ1-4; TRBD1 aligns across 7 bases. Germline V gives CDR1 KGHSH, CDR2 LQKENI. The CDR3 sequence is 14 residues long. The junction had 6 bases not matched to a gene; V was cut back by 6 bases and J by 5 bases. CDR3 DNA: TGTGCCAGCTCTCAGGGACAGCAAAATGAAAAACTGTTTTTT. Translating it yields CASSQGQQNEKLFF.

The CDR3 reads CSARLAARVEQYF. In nucleotides, the CDR3 is TGCAGTGCTAGACTAGCGGCACGGGTCGAGCAGTACTTC. This chain joins TRBV20-1 and TRBJ2-7; 7 bases are a match to TRBD2. Germline values: CDR1 DFQATT, CDR2 SNEGSKA (reference sequence). J was trimmed by 6 bases and V by 2 bases; bases with no gene match: 7. This CDR3 has 13 amino acids.

V usage is TRBV4-2 and J usage is TRBJ1-4, with D unclear. This CDR3 spans 15 amino acids. CDR1 and CDR2 from the germline V gene are LGHNA and YNFKEQ. Trimming stripped 2 bases from V and 8 bases from J, with 15 bases between. The CDR3 here is CASSQSLVTPEKLFF. The CDR3 nucleotides read TGTGCCAGCAGCCAAAGCTTGGTGACGCCCGAAAAACTGTTTTTT.

The chain couples TRBV20-1 to TRBJ2-7; D remains unclear. Per germline, CDR1 DFQATT and CDR2 SNEGSKA (reference sequence). The CDR3 consists of 13 residues. V shed 5 bases and J shed 1 base, with 12 bases lying between them. CDR3: CSAQLPGSYEQYF. CDR3 nucleotides: TGCAGTGCTCAGCTCCCGGGTTCCTACGAGCAGTACTTC.

This sequence joins TRBV3-1 and TRBJ2-5; 11 bases match TRBD2. Germline V lookup: CDR1 LGHDT, CDR2 YNNKEL (reference sequence). The V gene end was trimmed by 5 bases and the J gene end by 4 bases; junction bases not matched to a gene: 6. CDR3 size: 15 residues. In DNA, the CDR3 is TGTGCCAGCAGCGAGTCAGGACTAGCGGGAGAGACCCAGTACTTC. It codes for CASSESGLAGETQYF.

The chain combines TRBV11-2 with TRBJ1-2; possible D gene TRBD1, 6 bases. CDR1 and CDR2 (germline): SGHAT, FQNNGV. CDR3 length: 15 residues. V shed 4 bases and J shed 0 bases, with 12 bases lying between them. CDR3: CASSSQGRANYGYTF. The CDR3 DNA is TGTGCCAGCAGCTCACAGGGAAGGGCTAACTATGGCTACACCTTC.

This chain joins TRBV12-3 or TRBV12-4 and TRBJ2-1, with D perhaps matching TRBD2 (6 bases). Trimming removed 4 bases at V and 0 bases at J, with 16 bases between. The length of the CDR3 is 17 residues. The CDR3 loop is CASSWSSLASSYNEQFF. In DNA form, the CDR3 reads TGTGCCAGCAGTTGGAGCTCACTAGCCAGCTCCTACAATGAGCAGTTCTTC.

The chain couples TRBV6-5 to TRBJ2-1; weak D call: TRBD1 (5 bases). The germline V gene encodes CDR1 MNHEY and CDR2 SVGAGI. The CDR3 runs to 15 residues. Trimming removed 6 bases at V and 8 bases at J, with 20 bases between. Here the CDR3 DNA reads TGTGCCAGCAGCGATGACAGCTCCCCTTCGGATGAGCAGTTCTTC. The encoded protein is CASSDDSSPSDEQFF.

This rearrangement joins TRBV7-2 to TRBJ2-1, with TRBD2 identical over 7 bases. V gave up 2 bases and J gave up 3 bases; unmatched junction bases: 7. The CDR3 has 16 amino acids. CDR1 is SGHTA and CDR2 is FQGNSA in the germline V gene. Written as DNA, the CDR3 is TGTGCCAGCAGCTTACCTGAGCGGGACCTCTACAATGAGCAGTTCTTC. Translated: CASSLPERDLYNEQFF.

In its sample, this clonotype was seen a few times. This rearrangement joins TRBV29-1 to TRBJ2-1, with 10 nucleotides matching TRBD2. This CDR3 comprises 13 residues. Germline assignment: CDR1 SQVTM and CDR2 ANQGSEA. Germline trimming cut 4 bases from V and 8 bases from J; bases unmatched to any gene: 5. The CDR3 protein is CSVAAGGSDEQFF. The CDR3, as DNA: TGCAGCGTTGCAGCGGGAGGGAGCGATGAGCAGTTCTTC.

With respect to this clonotype: Because the CDR3 is missing its conserved closing phenylalanine or tryptophan, this is likely a read error. The DNA is left out, because the CDR3 cannot be placed on it with certainty; the CDR3 is given as TCRdb lists it. CDR3 loop: CASSEQGDRVSKYS. This chain joins TRBV7-2 and TRBJ2-7; the tabulated D call, TRBD1, remains unverified against the DNA. Germline CDR1 SGHTA, CDR2 FQGNSA. Inclusive of both ends, the CDR3 amounts to 14 amino acids.

V usage is TRBV6-1 and J usage is TRBJ2-7; 7 bases agree with TRBD1. The germline CDR1 and CDR2 sequences are MNHNS and SASEGT. Trimming removed 4 bases from V and 4 bases from J; junction bases left unmatched: 4. CDR3 length: 13 amino acids. This chain's CDR3 is CASSATTGYEQYF. The CDR3 DNA sequence: TGTGCCAGCAGTGCAACGACAGGGTACGAGCAGTACTTC.

This clonotype was seen more than once but under ten times. V and J are TRBV12-3 or TRBV12-4 and TRBJ1-2, with D perhaps TRBD1 (6 bases). This CDR3 comprises 14 residues. The V and J ends lost 3 bases and 4 bases respectively, with 12 bases between them. CDR3 region: CASSFAGQIYGYTF. Written as DNA, the CDR3 is TGTGCCAGCAGTTTCGCCGGACAGATCTATGGCTACACCTTC.

The chain couples TRBV5-6 to TRBJ2-1; D possibly corresponds to TRBD1 (7 bases). V shed 1 base and J shed 0 bases, with 11 bases lying between them. The CDR3 is 16 amino acids. CDR1 SGHDT and CDR2 YYEEEE come from the germline V gene. The chain's CDR3 is CASSLQGGNSYNEQFF. CDR3 bases: TGTGCCAGCAGCTTGCAGGGGGGAAACTCCTACAATGAGCAGTTCTTC.

This chain connects TRBV6-5 to TRBJ2-7; D may be TRBD1 or TRBD2 (5 bases each). The CDR3 has 16 amino acids. Germline V lookup: CDR1 MNHEY, CDR2 SVGAGI. V lost 0 bases, J lost 1 base, and 13 bases lay in between. Here the CDR3 DNA reads TGTGCCAGCAGTTACTCTCAGGGACCCGGGTCCTACGAGCAGTACTTC. It yields the protein CASSYSQGPGSYEQYF.

In this sample, this clonotype turned up a few times. The chain carries TRBV3-1 and TRBJ1-4; 7 nucleotides align to TRBD1. The ends lost 2 bases at V and 8 bases at J; junction bases unmatched: 2. The length of the CDR3 is 13 residues. Germline V gene data show CDR1 as LGHDT and CDR2 as YNNKEL (reference sequence). CDR3 in amino acids: CASSQRGREKLFF. DNA of the CDR3: TGTGCCAGCAGCCAAAGGGGGCGAGAAAAACTGTTTTTT.